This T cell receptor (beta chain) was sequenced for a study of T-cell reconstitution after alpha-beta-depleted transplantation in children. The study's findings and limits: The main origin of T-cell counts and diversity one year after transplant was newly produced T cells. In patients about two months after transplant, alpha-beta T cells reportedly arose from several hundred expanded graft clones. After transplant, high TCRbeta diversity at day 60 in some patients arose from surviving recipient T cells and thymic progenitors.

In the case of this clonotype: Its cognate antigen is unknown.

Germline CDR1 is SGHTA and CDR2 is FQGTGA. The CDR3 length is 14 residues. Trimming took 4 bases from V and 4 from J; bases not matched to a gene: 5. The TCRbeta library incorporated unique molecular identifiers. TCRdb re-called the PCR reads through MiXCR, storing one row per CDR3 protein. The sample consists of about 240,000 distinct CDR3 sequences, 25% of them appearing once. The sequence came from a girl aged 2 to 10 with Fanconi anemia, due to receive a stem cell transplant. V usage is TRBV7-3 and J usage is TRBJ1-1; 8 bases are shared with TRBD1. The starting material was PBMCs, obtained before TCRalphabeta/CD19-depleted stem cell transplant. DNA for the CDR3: TGTGCCAGCAGCTCCCAGGGGGCGGCCACTGAAGCTTTCTTT. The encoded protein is CASSSQGAATEAFF.